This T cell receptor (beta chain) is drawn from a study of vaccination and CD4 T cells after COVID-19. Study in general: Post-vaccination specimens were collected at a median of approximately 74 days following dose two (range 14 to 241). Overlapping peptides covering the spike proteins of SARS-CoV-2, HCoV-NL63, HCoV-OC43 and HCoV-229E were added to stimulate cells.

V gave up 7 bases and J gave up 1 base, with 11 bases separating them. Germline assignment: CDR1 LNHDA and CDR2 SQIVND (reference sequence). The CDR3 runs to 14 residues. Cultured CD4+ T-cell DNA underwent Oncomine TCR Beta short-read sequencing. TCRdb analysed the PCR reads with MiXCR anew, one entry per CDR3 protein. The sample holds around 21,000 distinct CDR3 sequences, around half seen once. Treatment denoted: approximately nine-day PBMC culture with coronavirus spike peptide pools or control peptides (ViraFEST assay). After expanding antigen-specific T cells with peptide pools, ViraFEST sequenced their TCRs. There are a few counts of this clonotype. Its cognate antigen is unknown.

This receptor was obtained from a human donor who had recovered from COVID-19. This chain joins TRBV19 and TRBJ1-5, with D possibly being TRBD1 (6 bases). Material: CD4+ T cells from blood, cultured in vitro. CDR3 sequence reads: CASTVGTSNQPQHF. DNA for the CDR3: TGTGCCAGTACCGTCGGGACAAGCAATCAGCCCCAGCATTTT.